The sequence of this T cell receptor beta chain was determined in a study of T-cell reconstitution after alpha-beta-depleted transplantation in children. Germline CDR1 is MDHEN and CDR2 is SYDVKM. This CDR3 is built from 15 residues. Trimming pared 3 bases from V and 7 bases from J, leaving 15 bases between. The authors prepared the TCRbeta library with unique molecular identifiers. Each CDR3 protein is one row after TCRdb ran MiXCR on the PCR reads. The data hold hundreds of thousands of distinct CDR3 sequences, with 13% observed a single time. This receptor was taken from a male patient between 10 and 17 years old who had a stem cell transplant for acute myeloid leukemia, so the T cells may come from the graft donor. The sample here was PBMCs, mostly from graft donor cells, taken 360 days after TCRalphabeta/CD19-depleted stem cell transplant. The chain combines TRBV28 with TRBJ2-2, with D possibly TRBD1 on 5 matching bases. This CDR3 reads CASSFRTPLDGELFF. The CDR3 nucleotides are TGTGCCAGCAGTTTCCGGACACCCCTTGACGGGGAGCTGTTTTTT.